This T cell receptor (beta chain) is drawn from a study of beta chain features in type 1 diabetes. The study's findings and limits: TCRB CDR3s from Type 1 diabetes patients were moderately but significantly shorter in all four CD4+ subsets.

The CDR3 totals 15 residues. The germline V gene encodes CDR1 SGHDT and CDR2 YYEEEE. The V and J ends lost 7 bases and 9 bases respectively, with 22 bases between them. The whole isolated RNA underwent reverse transcription, so sequencing captured expressed TCRB transcripts. Sequencing used immunoSEQ multiplex PCR; TCRdb keeps in-frame clones, though not all of them. Among 200,000 to 250,000 clones listed, 9.6% were seen once. Central memory, naive, regulatory and stem cell-like memory CD4+ cells were sorted by CD45RO/CCR7/CD25/CD127/CD95/CD27. Concerning this clone: Its matching antigen is unknown.

Material: naive CD4+ T cells from blood. The chain links TRBV5-6 to TRBJ2-2; D perhaps matches TRBD2 (6 bases). This clonotype was sampled from a woman aged 18-30 years in good health. CDR3 protein: CASRLAGGIPRELFF. Written as DNA, the CDR3 is TGTGCCAGCCGCCTCGCGGGCGGGATCCCCCGGGAGCTGTTTTTT.